This T cell receptor (beta chain) appears in the sequencing data of a study of blood T cell repertoires in COVID-19. Study background: Some COVID-19 samples were acute and others convalescent; all came from the United States, Italy and Spain. T cells, B-cell-depleted T cells, or PBMCs provided the cDNA or gDNA that served as material.

Germline assignment: CDR1 DFQATT and CDR2 SNEGSKA (reference sequence). The CDR3 spans 14 residues. Deletions cut 3 bases from V and 9 bases from J, with 18 bases between. Repertoires were generated with immunoSEQ multiplex PCR, while TCRdb's copy carries only in-frame clones and drops some. The table shows about 150,000 clones, with approximately 88% occurring only once. This TCR derives from a woman aged 55-70 years with acute or convalescent COVID-19. This chain uses TRBV20-1 with TRBJ1-5; D possibly corresponds to TRBD1 (6 bases). What was sequenced was peripheral blood. This CDR3 is CSASKDSVPGPQHF. The CDR3 DNA is TGCAGTGCTAGTAAGGACAGCGTACCGGGGCCCCAGCATTTT.